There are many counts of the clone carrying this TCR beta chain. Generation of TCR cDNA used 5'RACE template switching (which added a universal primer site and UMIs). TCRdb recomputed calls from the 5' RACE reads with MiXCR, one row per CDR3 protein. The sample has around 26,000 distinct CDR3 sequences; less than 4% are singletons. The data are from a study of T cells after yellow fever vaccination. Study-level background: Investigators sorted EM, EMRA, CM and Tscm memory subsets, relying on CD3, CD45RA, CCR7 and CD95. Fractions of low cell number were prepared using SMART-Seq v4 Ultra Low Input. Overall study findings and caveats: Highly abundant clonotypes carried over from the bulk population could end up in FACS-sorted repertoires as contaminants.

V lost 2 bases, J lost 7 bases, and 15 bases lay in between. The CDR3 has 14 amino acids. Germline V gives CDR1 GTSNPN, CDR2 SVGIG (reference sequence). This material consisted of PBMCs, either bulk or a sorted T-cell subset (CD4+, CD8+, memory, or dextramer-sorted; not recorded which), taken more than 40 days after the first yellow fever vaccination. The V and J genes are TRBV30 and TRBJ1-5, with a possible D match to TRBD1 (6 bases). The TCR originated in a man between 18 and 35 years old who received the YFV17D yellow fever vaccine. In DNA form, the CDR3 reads TGTGCCTGGAGTTTGAGAGGGGGTCTCCAGCCCCAGCATTTT. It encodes CAWSLRGGLQPQHF.